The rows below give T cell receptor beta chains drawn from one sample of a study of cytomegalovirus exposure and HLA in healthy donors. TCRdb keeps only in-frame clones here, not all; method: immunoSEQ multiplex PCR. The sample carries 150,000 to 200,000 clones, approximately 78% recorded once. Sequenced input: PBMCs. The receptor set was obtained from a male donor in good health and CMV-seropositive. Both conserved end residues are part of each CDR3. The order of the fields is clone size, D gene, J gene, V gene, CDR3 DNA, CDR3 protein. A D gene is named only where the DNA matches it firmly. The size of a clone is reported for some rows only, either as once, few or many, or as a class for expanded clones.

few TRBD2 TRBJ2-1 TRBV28 TGTGCCAGCAGTTTAGGACTAGACGGGTATGAGCAGTTCTTC CASSLGLDGYEQFF
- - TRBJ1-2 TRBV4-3 TGCGCCAGCAGCCAAGATCTGGCCAGAGGAAGCTATGGCTACACCTTC CASSQDLARGSYGYTF
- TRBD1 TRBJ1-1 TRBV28 TGTGCCAGCAGTTTAGGGGACAGGGGGCGCCGGACTGAAGCTTTCTTT CASSLGDRGRRTEAFF
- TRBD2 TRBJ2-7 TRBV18 TGTGCCAGCTCACCAGGACTAGCTGGCGCCTACGAGCAGTACTTC CASSPGLAGAYEQYF
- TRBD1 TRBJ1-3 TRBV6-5 TGTGCCAGCAGTTCCGTGAAAGGGGGCGGAAACACCATATATTTT CASSSVKGGGNTIYF
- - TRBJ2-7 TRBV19 TGTGCCAGTAGTGCTACAGGGTTTGGAGAGCAGTACTTC CASSATGFGEQYF
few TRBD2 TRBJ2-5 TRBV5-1 TGCGCCAGCAGTCTCATCGGGGGGGCGATCGAGACCCAGTACTTC CASSLIGGAIETQYF
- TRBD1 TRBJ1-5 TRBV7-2 TGTGCCAGCAGTCCTCACTGGACAGGGAATCAGCCCCAGCATTTT CASSPHWTGNQPQHF
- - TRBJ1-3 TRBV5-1 TGCGCCAGCAGCCCCCTAACGGGGTCCGGAAACACCATATATTTT CASSPLTGSGNTIYF
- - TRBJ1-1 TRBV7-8 TGTGCCAGCAGCTTAAAGCGACAGTTGAACACTGAAGCTTTCTTT CASSLKRQLNTEAFF
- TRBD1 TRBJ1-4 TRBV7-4 TGTGCCAGCAGGCCGGGCGAAGGGGACAGGCGTGCAACTAATGAAAAACTGTTTTTT CASRPGEGDRRATNEKLFF
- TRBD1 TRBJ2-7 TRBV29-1 TGCAGCGTTGAACAGGGACAGGAGACGTACGAGCAGTACTTC CSVEQGQETYEQYF
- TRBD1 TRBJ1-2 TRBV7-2 TGTGCCAGCAGCTTCCGGACAGGGGAAAATGGCTACACCTTC CASSFRTGENGYTF
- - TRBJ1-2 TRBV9 TGTGCCAGCAGCGCTGAGAGACAGTACAGGGAAAACTATGGCTACACCTTC CASSAERQYRENYGYTF
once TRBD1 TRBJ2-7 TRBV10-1 TGCGCCAGCCGCGGACAGGTGGGCGAGCAGTACTTC CASRGQVGEQYF